This T cell receptor beta chain was identified in a study of graft-versus-host responses after intestinal transplantation. Across the study: All of the recipients had induction that used anti-thymocyte globulin, then tacrolimus and steroids for about 3 years.

Regarding the study as a whole: High graft-versus-host to host-versus-graft clonal ratios were seen in allografts of patients with graft-donor T cell macrochimerism. Researchers found GvH clones in recipient marrow, and some showed up first in ileum or blood.

A remark on this clone: The antigen is undetermined.

The CDR3 has 17 amino acids. Trimming cost V 4 bases and J 4 bases; bases outside gene matches: 14. Germline V gives CDR1 WSHSY, CDR2 SAAADI. TCRdb's copy holds only in-frame clones and misses some; the assay was immunoSEQ multiplex PCR. Of about 110,000 clones listed, around nine tenths are singletons. The sequences come from unstimulated CD4+ T cells sorted from spleen or lymph node cells, collected before transplant. The source is a human donor who was the organ donor for an intestinal transplant. The chain has TRBV10-2 and TRBJ2-5, with 8 positions matching TRBD2. In DNA, the CDR3 is TGCGCCAGCAGTGGGATTAGCGGGACCGGGAACAGAGAGACCCAGTACTTC. Its protein product is CASSGISGTGNRETQYF.